The entry below gives a single TCR beta chain sequence along with its context. What it recognizes is unknown. PCR was performed using 60 Vbeta and 13 Jbeta primers. Produced via immunoSEQ multiplex PCR; TCRdb's table is partial and in-frame only. Here the sample spans 150,000 or so clones, 60% to 80% being singletons. The data are from a study of cytomegalovirus exposure and HLA in healthy donors. Study-wide points: For TCR beta chains, V- and J-gene trimming was later linked to a missense DCLRE1C variant.

This CDR3 comprises 14 residues. V shed 2 bases and J shed 4 bases, with 12 bases lying between them. Germline V gene sequence: CDR1 KGHSH, CDR2 LQKENI. The sequenced sample consisted of PBMCs. This clonotype was sampled from a male donor in good health and CMV-seronegative. This chain joins TRBV18 and TRBJ2-7; D might be TRBD1 (5 bases). Here the CDR3 reads CASSPMRQTYEQYF. CDR3 coding DNA: TGTGCCAGCTCACCAATGAGACAGACGTACGAGCAGTACTTC.